Reported below is one T cell receptor beta chain. Authors' analysis steps: The authors estimated nucleated cell counts from reference gene primer amplification. Assay used: immunoSEQ multiplex PCR; TCRdb lists only in-frame clones, some missing. Clonal size and the V and J genes are those of that table, whereas D and trimming came from the DNA. The table lists 200,000 to 250,000 clones, roughly 80% of them singletons. V lost 7 bases, J lost 0 bases, and 16 bases lay in between. From germline, CDR1 is ENHRY and CDR2 SYGVKD. This CDR3 region has 16 residues. The data were obtained in a study of blood T cell repertoires in COVID-19. Across the study: COVID-19 samples, acute and convalescent, were from the United States, Italy and Spain. The analysed material was cDNA or gDNA that came from T cells, B-cell-depleted T cells, or PBMCs.

This receptor was identified in an elderly woman with active or convalescent COVID-19. V is TRBV10-3 and J is TRBJ2-1, with D possibly matching TRBD1 (6 bases). Specimen: peripheral blood. CDR3 nucleotides: TGTGCCATCACCGAGACAGGCTTGGGCTCCTACAATGAGCAGTTCTTC. Translated, it gives CAITETGLGSYNEQFF.